Following are 28 T cell receptor beta chains from one sample sequenced in a study of radiation and T cells in renal cell carcinoma. Assay: immunoSEQ multiplex PCR; the TCRdb copy retains only in-frame clones and omits some. Here the sample spans about 130,000 clones, about four fifths being singletons. The time point denotes: blood 2 weeks post-SBRT. Treatment in this sample: 15 Gy SBRT to primary tumor, nephrectomy 4 weeks later. This material consisted of blood, taken from a patient whose treatment included radiotherapy and nephrectomy. The receptors stem from a man in his fifties or sixties with renal cell carcinoma.

This chain connects TRBV7-2 to TRBJ1-1, with D perhaps matching TRBD1 (6 bases). The CDR3 covers 14 residues. V was trimmed by 5 bases and J by 3 bases, leaving 13 bases between them. CDR1 is SGHTA, CDR2 FQGNSA, per germline. The DNA for the CDR3 is TGTGCCAGCAGCCCCAACAGGGTGCACACTGAAGCTTTCTTT. This translates into CASSPNRVHTEAFF.

This chain links TRBV4-2 with TRBJ2-7; D tentatively reads TRBD1 or TRBD2 (5 bases each). The CDR3 spans 15 residues. CDR1 and CDR2 (germline): LGHNA, YNFKEQ. V was shortened by 2 bases and J by 6 bases, with 17 bases between the two germline ends. The CDR3 DNA reads TGTGCCAGCAGCCAATTAAGGGGAATCGAGGGCGAGCAGTACTTC. This translates into CASSQLRGIEGEQYF.

The chain links TRBV7-3 to TRBJ2-7; D ambiguous. Between the trimmed V and J ends, which lost 2 bases and 6 bases, there was a span of 14 bases. This CDR3 is built from 14 residues. In germline, CDR1 is SGHTA, CDR2 FQGTGA. The CDR3 spells CASSLARVGPEQYF. Written as DNA, the CDR3 is TGTGCCAGCAGCTTAGCTAGGGTTGGGCCCGAGCAGTACTTC.

This clone was observed once. The chain carries TRBV28 and TRBJ2-7, with D tentatively TRBD2 (5 bases). V lost 8 bases and J lost 3, with 11 bases in between. The germline V gene has CDR1 MDHEN and CDR2 SYDVKM. CDR3 length equals 12 residues. The CDR3, as DNA: TGTGCCAGCGGCCTAGCAAACTACGAGCAGTACTTC. It encodes CASGLANYEQYF. The full variable domain, completed using reference TRBV28 and TRBJ2-7, is DVKVTQSSRYLVKRTGEKVFLECVQDMDHENMFWYRQDPGLGLRLIYFSYDVKMKEKGDIPEGYSVSREKKERFSLILESASTNQTSMYLCASGLANYEQYFGPGTRLTVT.

This rearrangement joins TRBV6-5 to TRBJ1-4; 8 bases agree with TRBD1. In germline, CDR1 is MNHEY, CDR2 SVGAGI. With V trimmed by 4 bases and J by 3 bases, 4 bases remained unmatched. There are 15 residues in the CDR3. The CDR3: CASSSGQGPNEKLFF. CDR3 in DNA: TGTGCCAGCAGTTCCGGACAGGGCCCTAATGAAAAACTGTTTTTT.

V usage is TRBV7-2 and J usage is TRBJ1-3, with a possible D match to TRBD1 (5 bases). The V gene's germline CDR1 is SGHTA and CDR2 FQGNSA. V lost 5 bases to trimming and J lost 4 bases, with 9 bases between them. This CDR3 spans 13 amino acids. CDR3 DNA sequence: TGTGCCAGCAGCCGTGGGGACGGAAACACCATATATTTT. This translates into CASSRGDGNTIYF.

J is TRBJ2-7 and V is TRBV6-4; a weak D match, TRBD1 (5 bases). Germline assignment: CDR1 MRHNA and CDR2 SNTAGT. This CDR3 region has 14 residues. Between the trimmed V and J ends, which lost 3 bases and 2 bases, there was a span of 11 bases. CDR3 nucleotide sequence: TGTGCCAGCAGTGAACAGGCAGGTACCTACGAGCAGTACTTC. Its protein product is CASSEQAGTYEQYF.

The chain has TRBV5-8 and TRBJ2-2, with unresolved D. Germline V gives CDR1 SGHTS, CDR2 YDEGEE. This CDR3 has 14 residues. V was pared by 7 bases and J by 6 bases, with 16 bases between. CDR3 nucleotide sequence: TGTGCCAGCTTACCCTTTTCGTCGCCCGGGGAGCTGTTTTTT. Amino acids: CASLPFSSPGELFF.

V gene TRBV4-2 combines with J gene TRBJ2-2; 9 bases are a match to TRBD1. V trimming: 3 bases; J trimming: 6 bases; junction bases outside the gene matches: 2. The germline CDR1 and CDR2 sequences are LGHNA and YNFKEQ. The CDR3 extends over 14 amino acids. CDR3 in amino acids: CASSQNRGPGELFF. CDR3 sequence (DNA): TGTGCCAGCAGCCAGAACAGGGGGCCCGGGGAGCTGTTTTTT.

On this clone itself: Compared with germline, one end of the junction differs, possibly owing to a read error. J is TRBJ2-2 and V is TRBV28; tentative D call: TRBD2 (5 bases). The CDR3 has 17 residues. Looked up from germline, CDR1 is MDHEN and CDR2 is SYDVKM. CDR3 sequence reads: CASRLPRPGTNTGELFF. The CDR3 DNA reads TGTGCCAGCCGTTTACCCCGCCCGGGAACGAACACCGGGGAGCTGTTTTTT.

The chain carries TRBV4-2 and TRBJ2-5; 8 bases are a match to TRBD2. The CDR3 consists of 16 residues. With 1 base clipped from V and 3 bases from J, the junction kept 7 bases outside the gene matches. Germline V CDR1 and CDR2: LGHNA, YNFKEQ. CDR3: CASSQVRGGNEETQYF. DNA for the CDR3: TGTGCCAGCAGCCAAGTCCGGGGGGGGAACGAAGAGACCCAGTACTTC.

The chain links TRBV6-5 to TRBJ2-7, with D tentatively TRBD1 (6 bases). This CDR3 has 14 amino acids. Germline V gene lookup returns CDR1 MNHEY and CDR2 SVGAGI. Trimming shortened V by 0 bases and J by 6 bases, and 12 bases separated the two germline ends. The CDR3 spells CASSYSRQAGEQYF. The CDR3 DNA reads TGTGCCAGCAGTTACTCGAGACAGGCCGGCGAGCAGTACTTC.

The rearrangement uses TRBV1 and TRBJ2-3; no DNA check was done on the table's D call, TRBD1. TRBV1 is reported as a pseudogene. The CDR3 has 17 residues. CDR3 sequence: CTSSQWTGGAYTDTQYF. CDR3 bases: TGCACCAGCAGCCAATGGACAGGGGGCGCGTACACAGATACGCAGTATTTT.

For the CDR3, the DNA is TGCGCCAGCAGCCAAGATTTTGAGGACGGTGAAGCTTTCTTT. The encoded protein is CASSQDFEDGEAFF. The chain is built from TRBV4-1 and TRBJ1-1; D is unresolved. The CDR3 has 14 residues. V was cut by 0 bases and J by 7 bases, with 12 bases left in between. Germline V gene lookup returns CDR1 MGHRA and CDR2 YSYEKL.

This sequence joins TRBV6-5 and TRBJ2-3, with 11 positions matching TRBD2. Germline V CDR1 and CDR2: MNHEY, SVGAGI. J gave up 4 bases and V 6 bases, and 3 bases lay outside the gene matches. The length of the CDR3 is 14 residues. The DNA for the CDR3 is TGTGCCAGCAGGCCGGGACTAGCGGCAGATACGCAGTATTTT. Encoded protein: CASRPGLAADTQYF.

This chain links TRBV16 with TRBJ2-4; D unclear. Germline CDR1 and CDR2: KGHSY and FQNENV. The V gene lost 1 base and the J gene lost 15 bases, with 19 bases spanning the gap. The CDR3 runs to 14 residues. For the CDR3, the DNA is TGTGCCAGCAGCCAATATGTCGGCCCGTATCCTTTGTACTTC. This codes for CASSQYVGPYPLYF.

The chain combines TRBV2 with TRBJ1-3; D may be TRBD1 (6 bases). Germline V gene lookup returns CDR1 SNHLY and CDR2 FYNNEI. The CDR3 has 16 amino acids. Trimming left V 6 bases short and J 0 bases short, with 15 bases between. The CDR3 loop is CASSAPGQSSGNTIYF. The CDR3 nucleotides read TGTGCCAGCAGCGCCCCAGGACAGAGCTCTGGAAACACCATATATTTT.

The chain recombines TRBV29-1 with TRBJ1-2; weak D call: TRBD1 (6 bases). Per the germline V gene, CDR1 is SQVTM and CDR2 is ANQGSEA. V lost 6 bases, J lost 10 bases, and 9 bases lay in between. The CDR3 loop spans 9 amino acids. CDR3 sequence reads: CSVEGDYTF. The CDR3 DNA reads TGCAGCGTCGAGGGGGACTACACCTTC.

The J gene is TRBJ2-4, the V gene TRBV9; 7 bases match TRBD1. The V gene's germline CDR1 is SGDLS and CDR2 YYNGEE. The CDR3 covers 17 residues. Germline trimming cut 0 bases from V and 7 bases from J; bases unmatched to any gene: 13. The CDR3 reads CASSVGPHSTGLNIQYF. DNA of the CDR3: TGTGCCAGCAGCGTAGGACCCCATTCGACAGGGTTGAACATTCAGTACTTC.

This chain links TRBV7-9 with TRBJ2-7; the D is unclear. Trimming cost V 3 bases and J 5 bases, with 14 bases left between them. This CDR3 spans 14 amino acids. Germline CDR1 reads SEHNR; CDR2 reads FQNEAQ (reference sequence). CDR3 bases: TGTGCCAGCAGCTTTGTCCAAGGAACCCACGAGCAGTACTTC. As protein: CASSFVQGTHEQYF.

The chain recombines TRBV4-1 with TRBJ2-7, with D unresolved. CDR3 size: 14 residues. Germline loops: CDR1 MGHRA, CDR2 YSYEKL. V shed 4 bases and J shed 1 base, with 11 bases lying between them. CDR3 DNA sequence: TGCGCCAGCAGCCCAGTCACACAATCCTACGAGCAGTACTTC. Encoded protein: CASSPVTQSYEQYF.

The chain has TRBV5-6 and TRBJ2-7, with D possibly being TRBD2 (7 bases). Germline loops: CDR1 SGHDT, CDR2 YYEEEE. V dropped 3 bases and J dropped 2 bases, with 15 bases sitting between them. The CDR3 spans 15 residues. The CDR3 spells CASSYRGGAAYEQYF. The CDR3 region has the DNA TGTGCCAGCAGCTATCGCGGGGGCGCCGCCTACGAGCAGTACTTC.

This chain uses TRBV19 with TRBJ1-4; D possibly corresponds to TRBD1 (6 bases). The CDR3 covers 14 residues. Germline V lookup: CDR1 LNHDA, CDR2 SQIVND (reference sequence). V lost 5 bases and J lost 6, with 13 bases in between. In DNA, the CDR3 is TGTGCCAGTAGTGACGGGACATCGGATGAAAAACTGTTTTTT. This translates into CASSDGTSDEKLFF.

The rearrangement uses TRBV2 and TRBJ2-5; 11 bases fit TRBD2. The CDR3 is made up of 12 amino acids. Germline assignment: CDR1 SNHLY and CDR2 FYNNEI. Trimming cost V 4 bases and J 10 bases; bases outside gene matches: 2. CDR3 sequence: CASSGLAGRQYF. CDR3 DNA: TGTGCCAGCAGTGGACTAGCGGGACGCCAGTACTTC.

The sample holds a few counts of this clone. The chain uses TRBV6-5 and TRBJ1-1; 7 nucleotides agree with TRBD1. Trimming cost V 8 bases and J 5 bases; bases outside gene matches: 11. This CDR3 is 14 amino acids long. CDR1 MNHEY and CDR2 SVGAGI come from the germline V gene. The CDR3 nucleotides are TGTGCCAGCCGGATAGGGCAGGGGGGGACTGAAGCTTTCTTT. Its protein product is CASRIGQGGTEAFF.

This chain connects TRBV6-1 to TRBJ1-4; 8 positions match TRBD1. Germline-derived CDR1 and CDR2 are MNHNS and SASEGT. V dropped 5 bases and J dropped 8; count of bases not matched to a gene: 4. This CDR3 region has 13 residues. CDR3 loop: CASSRQGLEKLFF. The CDR3 bases are TGTGCCAGCAGTAGACAGGGGTTGGAAAAACTGTTTTTT.

The rearrangement links TRBV5-1 to TRBJ2-3; D remains unclear. With 0 bases removed from V and 2 bases from J, the gap between germline ends came to 13 bases. The CDR3 is made up of 16 amino acids. CDR1 is SGHRS, CDR2 YFSETQ, per germline. The CDR3 sequence is CASSLGSATHTDTQYF. CDR3 DNA sequence: TGCGCCAGCAGCTTGGGTTCCGCCACACACACAGATACGCAGTATTTT.

The chain combines TRBV5-1 with TRBJ2-5; D call uncertain. V lost 2 bases, J lost 0 bases, and 5 bases lay in between. Germline CDR1 reads SGHRS; CDR2 reads YFSETQ. CDR3 size: 13 residues. This chain's CDR3 is CASSFQYQETQYF. The CDR3, as DNA: TGCGCCAGCAGCTTCCAGTACCAAGAGACCCAGTACTTC.